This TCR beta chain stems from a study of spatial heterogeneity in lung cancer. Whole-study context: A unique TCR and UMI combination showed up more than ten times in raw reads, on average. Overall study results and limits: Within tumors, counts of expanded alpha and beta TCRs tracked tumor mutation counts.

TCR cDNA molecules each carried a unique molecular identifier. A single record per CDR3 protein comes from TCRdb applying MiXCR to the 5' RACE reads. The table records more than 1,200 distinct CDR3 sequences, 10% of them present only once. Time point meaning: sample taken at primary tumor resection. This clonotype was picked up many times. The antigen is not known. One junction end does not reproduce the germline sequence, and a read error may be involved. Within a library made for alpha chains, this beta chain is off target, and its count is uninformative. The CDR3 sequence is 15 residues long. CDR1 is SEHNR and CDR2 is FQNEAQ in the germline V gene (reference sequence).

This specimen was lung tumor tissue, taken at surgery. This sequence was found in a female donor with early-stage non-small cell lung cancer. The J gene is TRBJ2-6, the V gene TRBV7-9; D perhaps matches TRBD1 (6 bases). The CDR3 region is CASSYRESGADVLTF. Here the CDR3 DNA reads TGTGCCAGCAGTTACAGGGAATCTGGGGCCGACGTCCTGACTTTC. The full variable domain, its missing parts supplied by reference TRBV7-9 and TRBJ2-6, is DTGVSQNPRHKITKRGQNVTFRCDPISEHNRLYWYRQTLGQGPEFLTYFQNEAQLEKSRLLSDRFSAERPKGSFSTLEIQRTEQGDSAMYLCASSYRESGADVLTFGAGSRLTVL.